A single sample gave rise to the 20 T cell receptor beta chains below, sequenced in a study of blood T cell repertoires in COVID-19. Sequenced by immunoSEQ multiplex PCR; TCRdb stores in-frame clones only, minus some. Of some 250,000 clones in the sample, over 80% are singletons; the top ten hold around 30%. The sample comprised peripheral blood. These receptors were taken from a man aged 35 to 55 with acute or convalescent COVID-19.

This chain uses TRBV5-4 with TRBJ2-7; 12 bases map to TRBD1. V lost 0 bases and J lost 6; bases outside the gene matches: 4. This CDR3 comprises 15 residues. From germline, CDR1 is SGHNT and CDR2 YYREEE (reference sequence). The CDR3 nucleotides are TGTGCCAGCAGCTTGGGGGGACAGGGGGCTCGCGAGCAGTACTTC. It codes for CASSLGGQGAREQYF.

CDR3 in amino acids: CASSSFLAATYEQYF. The CDR3 coding sequence is TGTGCCAGCAGTTCATTTCTAGCGGCTACTTACGAGCAGTACTTC. The chain combines TRBV6-2 or TRBV6-3 with TRBJ2-7; 7 bases align to TRBD2. Trimming removed 4 bases from V and 4 bases from J; junction bases left unmatched: 10. CDR1 is MNHEY and CDR2 is SVGEGT in the germline V gene. The CDR3 is 15 amino acids.

With regard to this clone: Other DNA sequences in the sample encode the same CDR3. The rearrangement links TRBV5-1 to TRBJ1-1, with TRBD1 matching 10 bases. This CDR3 region has 14 residues. The germline V gene has CDR1 SGHRS and CDR2 YFSETQ. V lost 3 bases and J lost 2; bases outside the gene matches: 1. CDR3 loop: CASSWDRGNTEAFF. CDR3 DNA: TGCGCCAGCAGCTGGGACAGGGGAAACACTGAAGCTTTCTTT.

V and J are TRBV6-4 and TRBJ2-3; perhaps TRBD2 as D (5 bases). Per germline, CDR1 MRHNA and CDR2 SNTAGT. Trimming cost V 4 bases and J 3 bases, with 14 bases left between them. This CDR3 region has 15 residues. CDR3: CASSVYGGGTDTQYF. CDR3 nucleotides: TGTGCCAGCAGTGTCTACGGAGGTGGAACAGATACGCAGTATTTT.

This chain links TRBV14 with TRBJ2-1; D may be TRBD1 (6 bases). The CDR3 sequence is 12 residues long. Per germline, CDR1 SGHDN and CDR2 FVKESK. V was trimmed by 4 bases and J by 11 bases, leaving 12 bases between them. CDR3 sequence reads: CASSLDRIKQFF. The CDR3 DNA sequence: TGTGCCAGCAGCCTTGACAGGATTAAGCAGTTCTTC.

The rearrangement links TRBV7-9 to TRBJ1-2; a weak D match, TRBD1 (6 bases). Trimming cost V 5 bases and J 1 base, with 11 bases left between them. Germline lookup yields CDR1 SEHNR and CDR2 FQNEAQ (reference sequence). The length of the CDR3 is 14 residues. CDR3 coding DNA: TGTGCCAGCAGCGTGACAGGATTTAACTATGGCTACACCTTC. This sequence encodes CASSVTGFNYGYTF.

The chain couples TRBV2 to TRBJ2-2, with D unclear. The CDR3 spans 13 residues. The germline V gene encodes CDR1 SNHLY and CDR2 FYNNEI. V shed 8 bases and J shed 6 bases, with 13 bases lying between them. CDR3 protein: CASDTPPPGELFF. CDR3 DNA sequence: TGTGCCAGCGACACACCTCCTCCCGGGGAGCTGTTTTTT.

The chain couples TRBV6-2 or TRBV6-3 to TRBJ2-7, with 7 bases matching TRBD2. This CDR3 contains 14 residues. Trimming cost V 6 bases and J 2 bases; bases outside gene matches: 7. CDR1 and CDR2 from the germline V gene are MNHEY and SVGEGT. CDR3 amino acids: CASSLAGTTYEQYF. CDR3 coding DNA: TGTGCCAGCAGCCTGGCGGGGACTACCTACGAGCAGTACTTC.

The chain recombines TRBV5-1 with TRBJ2-1; TRBD2 agrees at 9 bases. The CDR3 covers 18 residues. Looked up from germline, CDR1 is SGHRS and CDR2 is YFSETQ. Trimming at V came to 0 bases and at J to 0 bases, leaving 7 bases not matched to a gene. The DNA of the CDR3 is TGCGCCAGCAGCTTGGGACTAGCGGAGATACCCTCCTACAATGAGCAGTTCTTC. Amino acids: CASSLGLAEIPSYNEQFF.

The J gene is TRBJ1-2, the V gene TRBV10-3; TRBD1 matches at 7 bases. This CDR3 contains 16 residues. After removal of 6 bases from V and 7 bases from J, the junction contained 17 bases not matched to a gene. Germline V gene lookup returns CDR1 ENHRY and CDR2 SYGVKD. CDR3 in amino acids: CAIRRGQGVVSGGYTF. CDR3 in DNA: TGTGCCATCAGAAGGGGGCAGGGAGTCGTATCGGGTGGCTACACCTTC.

This chain connects TRBV4-2 to TRBJ2-1, with 7 bases that match TRBD2. Germline V gene lookup returns CDR1 LGHNA and CDR2 YNFKEQ. The CDR3 length is 14 residues. J lost 5 bases, V lost 5 bases, and 6 bases had no gene match. The CDR3 DNA reads as TGTGCCAGCAGCATCCGGACTAGTCACAATGAGCAGTTCTTC. This gives the protein CASSIRTSHNEQFF.

This chain joins TRBV5-4 and TRBJ2-1, with 11 bases matching TRBD2. V was pared by 4 bases and J by 7 bases, with 13 bases of the junction left unmatched. This CDR3 comprises 17 residues. The germline V gene has CDR1 SGHNT and CDR2 YYREEE (reference sequence). CDR3: CASSPGVAGGRGNEQFF. CDR3 nucleotides: TGTGCCAGCAGCCCGGGGGTAGCGGGAGGGAGAGGTAATGAGCAGTTCTTC.

J is TRBJ2-3 and V is TRBV5-4; 7 nucleotides align to TRBD1. CDR1 and CDR2 (germline): SGHNT, YYREEE (reference sequence). CDR3 size: 12 residues. V shed 5 bases, J shed 8 bases, and the junction held 5 bases outside the gene matches. The CDR3 sequence is CASRLQGSTQYF. CDR3 nucleotides: TGTGCCAGCAGATTACAGGGGAGTACGCAGTATTTT.

This sequence joins TRBV7-3 and TRBJ2-3, with a possible D match to TRBD2 (6 bases). In germline, CDR1 is SGHTA, CDR2 FQGTGA. Trimming removed 5 bases from V and 9 bases from J, with 21 bases in between. The CDR3 covers 15 residues. This CDR3 is CASSETPQTRRTQYF. The CDR3 coding sequence is TGTGCCAGCAGCGAAACCCCTCAGACTAGGAGGACGCAGTATTTT.

The V gene is TRBV30, the J gene TRBJ1-3; 7 bases agree with TRBD1. The CDR3 runs to 20 residues. Germline-derived CDR1 and CDR2 are GTSNPN and SVGIG (reference sequence). With 3 bases clipped from V and 0 bases from J, the junction kept 20 bases outside the gene matches. The CDR3 nucleotides are TGTGCCTGGAGAACCCGGGACAGTACTGTATCCTCGCACTCTGGAAACACCATATATTTT. This gives the protein CAWRTRDSTVSSHSGNTIYF.

V and J are TRBV19 and TRBJ2-7, with a possible D match to TRBD2 (6 bases). The germline gives CDR1 LNHDA, CDR2 SQIVND (reference sequence). The CDR3 has 14 residues. The V and J ends lost 3 bases and 0 bases respectively, with 9 bases between them. The CDR3 DNA is TGTGCCAGTAGTATTGCTAGCGTCTCCTACGAGCAGTACTTC. Protein sequence: CASSIASVSYEQYF.

CDR3 protein: CASTLAYGFYNEQFF. The CDR3 bases are TGTGCCAGCACCCTCGCTTACGGGTTCTACAATGAGCAGTTCTTC. J is TRBJ2-1 and V is TRBV11-2; no clear D. CDR3 length: 15 residues. Deletions cut 7 bases from V and 3 bases from J, with 16 bases between. Germline-derived CDR1 and CDR2 are SGHAT and FQNNGV.

The chain has TRBV7-3 and TRBJ2-3, with TRBD2 matching 8 bases. The length of the CDR3 is 18 residues. V was clipped by 5 bases and J by 0 bases; unmatched bases: 13. The V gene's germline CDR1 is SGHTA and CDR2 FQGTGA. In nucleotides, the CDR3 is TGTGCCAGCAGCCCGACCTACCGGACTAGCATTAGCACAGATACGCAGTATTTT. It codes for CASSPTYRTSISTDTQYF.

In its sample, this clone was seen a few times. The J gene is TRBJ2-5, the V gene TRBV25-1, with 7 nucleotides matching TRBD2. Germline V gene lookup returns CDR1 MGHDK and CDR2 SYGVNS. V shed 4 bases and J 4 bases; nucleotides not matched to a gene: 6. The CDR3 is made up of 14 amino acids. The CDR3 DNA reads as TGTGCCAGCAGTGGGGGCGGGAGTGTAGAGACCCAGTACTTC. Translated, it gives CASSGGGSVETQYF.

V and J are TRBV7-2 and TRBJ1-5; D might be TRBD1 (5 bases). Germline V gene data show CDR1 as SGHTA and CDR2 as FQGNSA. Trimming cost V 5 bases and J 0 bases, with 8 bases left between them. The CDR3 is 14 residues long. In DNA, the CDR3 is TGTGCCAGCAGCCAGGGCGTTAGCAATCAGCCCCAGCATTTT. This codes for CASSQGVSNQPQHF.